This T cell receptor beta chain was documented in a study of blood T cell repertoires in COVID-19. Germline lookup yields CDR1 LNHDA and CDR2 SQIVND (reference sequence). Germline trimming cut 5 bases from V and 2 bases from J; bases unmatched to any gene: 3. The CDR3 runs to 14 residues. This clone appeared once. Method: immunoSEQ multiplex PCR; TCRdb's copy keeps in-frame clones and lacks some. This sample has a few hundred thousand clones, with approximately 85% found just once. The chain carries TRBV19 and TRBJ2-7; 10 nucleotides agree with TRBD1. The specimen was peripheral blood. The TCR was taken from a human donor in a cohort sampled during active COVID-19. CDR3 coding DNA: TGTGCCAGTAGTTCCGGGACAGGGGCCTACGAGCAGTACTTC. Residues: CASSSGTGAYEQYF.